The present T cell receptor (beta chain) was sequenced within a study of beta chain features in type 1 diabetes. TCRB transcripts that were expressed got sequenced, as all of the isolated RNA had been reverse transcribed. Clones were read by immunoSEQ multiplex PCR, and TCRdb kept only the in-frame ones, dropping some. The sample holds 150,000 or so clones; roughly 53% are singletons and the top ten take under 0.45%. Findings and limits, study-wide: Sequencing from cDNA could over-represent high-TCR-expressing cells. Patients' naive, central memory and Treg TCRB repertoires seemed closer to one another than those of healthy donors. Type 1 diabetes patients showed fewer insertions and more deletions at VDJ junctions. Across all four CD4+ subsets, people with type 1 diabetes showed modestly shorter TCRB CDR3s.

Worth noting for this clone: What it binds is unknown.

This CDR3 region has 15 residues. V shed 1 base and J shed 6 bases, with 14 bases lying between them. The V gene's germline CDR1 is SGHRS and CDR2 YFSETQ. The sample taken for sequencing was Tregs from blood. The chain employs TRBV5-1 and TRBJ2-1, with D maybe TRBD2 (5 bases). The clonotype originates from a man in his late teens or twenties in good health. CDR3 nucleotides: TGCGCCAGCAGCTTGTTTGCTAGCAGCCTCAATGAGCAGTTCTTC. Its translation is CASSLFASSLNEQFF.